The source of this T cell receptor beta chain is a study of low-dose radiotherapy and immunotherapy resistance in tumors. The CDR3 consists of 12 residues. Germline CDR1 and CDR2: SQVTM and ANQGSEA. The ends were cut back, 7 bases at V and 3 bases at J, with 12 bases in the middle. Priming of first-strand cDNA relied on TRAV- and TRBV-specific primers (covering alpha and beta chains). A roughly 22-cycle PCR with a constant-region primer and V-primer adapter amplified TCRs. TCRdb reprocessed the reads with MiXCR, giving one entry per CDR3 protein. The sample carries 35,000 to 50,000 distinct CDR3 sequences, roughly 30% recorded once. Stated time point: before trial treatment. Eligibility required advanced solid tumors lacking tumor-infiltrating lymphocytes.

Source: PBMCs, taken before treatment. The sequence came from a male donor with gallbladder cancer. The V and J genes are TRBV29-1 and TRBJ1-1; D might be TRBD1 (6 bases). In nucleotides, the CDR3 is TGCAGCGGGTGGGACACGTACACTGAAGCTTTCTTT. Translating it yields CSGWDTYTEAFF.